The rows below give T cell receptor beta chains drawn from one sample of a study of blood T cells in healthy people across ages. TCRdb re-derived calls from the 5' RACE reads in MiXCR, one entry per CDR3 protein. The sample records hundreds of thousands of distinct CDR3 sequences, more than 40% being singletons. Sequenced input: blood. These receptors were taken from a man between 60 and 75 years old in good health. The CDR3 runs from the conserved cysteine through the conserved F or W. D genes are given only for firm matches. Not all rows give a size; the values are once, few, many and, for expanded clones, a class.

11	few	TRBV30	.	TRBJ1-2	CAWSVRYGYTF	TGTGCCTGGAGTGTGCGCTATGGCTACACCTTC
15	.	TRBV18	TRBD1	TRBJ2-7	CASSPRETGVYEQYF	TGTGCCAGCTCACCCCGCGAGACAGGGGTCTACGAGCAGTACTTC
15	.	TRBV20-1	.	TRBJ1-5	CSASPAGSFNQPQHF	TGCAGTGCTAGTCCCGCAGGGTCCTTCAATCAGCCCCAGCATTTT
17	few	TRBV4-3	.	TRBJ1-6	CASSQDPGSSYNSPLHF	TGCGCCAGCAGCCAAGACCCGGGGAGCTCCTATAATTCACCCCTCCACTTT
17	.	TRBV20-1	TRBD2	TRBJ2-3	CSASNAGGPPSTDTQYF	TGCAGTGCTAGTAATGCGGGGGGTCCTCCTAGCACAGATACGCAGTATTTT
15	few	TRBV21-1	.	TRBJ1-1	CASSKPRQGSTEAFF	TGTGCCAGCAGCAAACCCCGACAGGGGAGCACTGAAGCTTTCTTT
21	.	TRBV3-1	TRBD1	TRBJ2-7	CASSQDLIVPPGQSYSYEQYF	TGTGCCAGCAGCCAAGATCTTATTGTGCCTCCGGGACAGTCTTACTCCTACGAGCAGTACTTC
17	.	TRBV6-5	.	TRBJ1-6	CASSYSGSSSYNSPLHF	TGTGCCAGCAGTTACTCGGGCAGCAGCTCCTATAATTCACCCCTCCACTTT
17	.	TRBV13	TRBD1	TRBJ2-1	CASSLKGAASPYNEQFF	TGTGCCAGCAGCTTAAAGGGGGCGGCCTCCCCTTACAATGAGCAGTTCTTC
13	.	TRBV20-1	.	TRBJ1-1	CSAPPGRNTEAFF	TGCAGTGCTCCCCCAGGTCGGAACACTGAAGCTTTCTTT
17	.	TRBV20-1	TRBD2	TRBJ2-3	CSARKGTSGVRTDTQYF	TGCAGTGCTAGAAAGGGGACTAGCGGGGTACGCACAGATACGCAGTATTTT
15	few	TRBV29-1	.	TRBJ2-5	CSVGGPGSSQETQYF	TGCAGCGTGGGTGGGCCCGGGAGCAGCCAAGAGACCCAGTACTTC
17	once	TRBV5-6	TRBD1	TRBJ2-7	CASSTGQGAFFLNEQYF	TGTGCCAGCAGCACCGGACAGGGGGCCTTTTTTCTGAACGAGCAGTACTTC
15	.	TRBV5-6	.	TRBJ2-1	CASSPADRIYNEQFF	TGTGCCAGCAGCCCAGCAGACAGGATTTACAATGAGCAGTTCTTC
18	.	TRBV5-1	TRBD2	TRBJ2-3	CASSFGTSGVISTDTQYF	TGCGCCAGCAGCTTCGGGACTAGCGGGGTGATAAGCACAGATACGCAGTATTTT
15	.	TRBV7-9	TRBD2	TRBJ2-1	CASSLLLATYNEQFF	TGTGCCAGCAGCTTATTACTAGCGACCTACAATGAGCAGTTCTTC
13	.	TRBV6-2/TRBV6-3	.	TRBJ2-1	CASSYAQGGEQFF	TGTGCCAGCAGTTACGCCCAGGGGGGAGAGCAGTTCTTC
13	.	TRBV7-8	.	TRBJ1-2	CASSGQGSYGYTF	TGTGCCAGCTCAGGGCAGGGGAGCTATGGCTACACCTTC
16	.	TRBV4-3	.	TRBJ2-3	CASSQDWGPSTDTQYF	TGCGCCAGCAGCCAAGATTGGGGCCCTAGCACAGATACGCAGTATTTT
14	.	TRBV12-3/TRBV12-4	TRBD1	TRBJ1-1	CASRRDRDGTEAFF	TGTGCCAGCAGGCGGGACAGGGATGGGACTGAAGCTTTCTTT
11	few	TRBV20-1	.	TRBJ1-2	CSAPTVVGYTF	TGCAGTGCCCCCACGGTTGTGGGCTACACCTTC
14	.	TRBV20-1	.	TRBJ1-2	CSARDQDSPGGYTF	TGCAGTGCTAGAGATCAGGATTCCCCGGGTGGCTACACCTTC
15	.	TRBV10-3	.	TRBJ2-3	CAISESLYSTDTQYF	TGTGCCATCAGTGAGTCATTGTACAGCACAGATACGCAGTATTTT
14	few	TRBV13	TRBD1	TRBJ2-7	CASSPRDRGHEQYF	TGTGCCAGCAGCCCCCGGGACAGGGGCCACGAGCAGTACTTC
15	few	TRBV7-2	.	TRBJ2-5	CASSLARANQETQYF	TGTGCCAGCAGCTTAGCGCGAGCGAACCAAGAGACCCAGTACTTC
13	few	TRBV24-1	.	TRBJ2-3	CATSDRLTDTQYF	TGTGCCACCAGTGATCGCCTAACCGATACGCAGTATTTT
12	many	TRBV9	.	TRBJ2-7	CASSPSDNEQYF	TGTGCCAGCAGCCCATCTGACAACGAGCAGTACTTC
14	many	TRBV6-5	.	TRBJ2-7	CASSNPGRNYEQYF	TGTGCCAGCAGTAACCCGGGCCGCAACTACGAGCAGTACTTC
13	few	TRBV21-1	.	TRBJ2-5	CASSRKGLETQYF	TGTGCCAGCAGCAGAAAGGGATTGGAGACCCAGTACTTC
17	.	TRBV4-1	TRBD2	TRBJ2-7	CASSQLPGLAGPYEQYF	TGCGCCAGCAGCCAATTACCGGGACTAGCGGGACCCTACGAGCAGTACTTC
15	.	TRBV10-3	TRBD1	TRBJ1-5	CATTQGDYSNQPQHF	TGTGCTACCACACAGGGGGACTATAGCAATCAGCCCCAGCATTTT
15	.	TRBV3-1	TRBD1	TRBJ2-7	CASSPDTGGMYEQYF	TGTGCCAGCAGCCCAGACACAGGGGGTATGTACGAGCAGTACTTC
12	many	TRBV29-1	.	TRBJ2-7	CSVEGQFYEQYF	TGCAGCGTTGAAGGTCAATTCTACGAGCAGTACTTC
14	.	TRBV20-1	TRBD1	TRBJ2-7	CSASPDRVSYEQYF	TGCAGTGCTAGCCCTGACAGGGTATCCTACGAGCAGTACTTC
15	few	TRBV5-5	.	TRBJ1-5	CASSLAPDSNQPQHF	TGTGCCAGCAGCTTGGCCCCGGATTCGAATCAGCCCCAGCATTTT
16	once	TRBV7-8	.	TRBJ1-4	CASSLTGVATNEKLFF	TGTGCCAGCAGCTTGACAGGCGTTGCAACTAATGAAAAACTGTTTTTT